This T cell receptor (beta chain) was profiled in a study of spatial heterogeneity in lung cancer. The overall study: Follow-up PBMC samples were sequenced when available, at a median of approximately two years after resection. Compared with alpha-chain sequences, beta-chain sequences were consistently detected in greater numbers.

This clonotype is termed medium-sized. This sample's time point: blood at routine non-recurrence follow-up after resection. Individual TCR cDNA molecules each bore their own unique molecular identifier. TCRdb recomputed calls from the 5' RACE reads with MiXCR, one row per CDR3 protein. The sample includes tens of thousands of distinct CDR3 sequences, 8% to 9% seen only once; the top ten take roughly 1.8%. Germline CDR1 and CDR2: SGHRS and YFSETQ. The CDR3 is made up of 14 amino acids. V gave up 4 bases and J gave up 14 bases, with 22 bases separating them. This material consisted of PBMCs, taken at follow-up. The chain carries TRBV5-1 and TRBJ2-1; D might be TRBD2 (6 bases). The sequence derives from a female donor with early-stage non-small cell lung cancer. CDR3 region: CASSPGTSGGTEFF. DNA for the CDR3: TGCGCCAGCAGCCCGGGGACTTCTGGGGGGACCGAGTTCTTC.